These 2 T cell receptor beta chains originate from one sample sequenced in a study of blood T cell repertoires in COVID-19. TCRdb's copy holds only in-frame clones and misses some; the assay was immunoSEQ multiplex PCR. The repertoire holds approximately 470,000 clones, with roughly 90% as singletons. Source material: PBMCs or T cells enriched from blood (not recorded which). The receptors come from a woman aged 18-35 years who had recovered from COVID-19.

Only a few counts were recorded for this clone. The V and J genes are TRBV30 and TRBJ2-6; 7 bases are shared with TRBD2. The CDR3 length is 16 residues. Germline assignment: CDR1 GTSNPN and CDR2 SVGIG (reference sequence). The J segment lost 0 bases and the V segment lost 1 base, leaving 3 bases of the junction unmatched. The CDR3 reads CAWSGGGSSGANVLTF. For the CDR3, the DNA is TGTGCCTGGAGTGGGGGGGGTAGCTCTGGGGCCAACGTCCTGACTTTC.

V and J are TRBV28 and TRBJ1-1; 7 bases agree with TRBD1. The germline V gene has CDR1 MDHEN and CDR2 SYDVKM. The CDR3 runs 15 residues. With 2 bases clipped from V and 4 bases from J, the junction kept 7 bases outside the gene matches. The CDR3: CASSLADRAATEAFF. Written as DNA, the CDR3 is TGTGCCAGCAGTTTAGCCGACAGGGCGGCCACTGAAGCTTTCTTT.